This T cell receptor (beta chain) comes out of a study of cytomegalovirus exposure and HLA in healthy donors. CDR1 and CDR2 from the germline V gene are PRHDT and FYEKMQ (reference sequence). The trim removed 1 base at V and 0 bases at J, leaving 4 bases unmatched. CDR3 length: 16 residues. TCRdb's copy holds only in-frame clones and misses some; the assay was immunoSEQ multiplex PCR. Among 66,000 or so clones listed, around 97% were seen once. The sample taken for sequencing was PBMCs. The rearrangement joins TRBV13 to TRBJ2-7, with 9 bases lining up with TRBD1. This TCR was recovered from a woman younger than 30 in good health and CMV-seropositive. In nucleotides, the CDR3 is TGTGCCAGCAGCTTAGAAGGACAGGGGATCTCCTACGAGCAGTACTTC. Translation gives CASSLEGQGISYEQYF.